This TCR beta chain was recorded in a study of control samples from healthy donors and cancer patients. The CDR3 runs 12 residues. V was trimmed by 6 bases and J by 3 bases, leaving 9 bases between them. This clone has just one count. Method: immunoSEQ multiplex PCR; TCRdb's copy keeps in-frame clones and lacks some. Of about 120,000 clones listed, around 90% were seen once; the top ten hold 7% to 10%. The source is a man aged 40-50 years in good health. The chain is built from TRBV12-3 or TRBV12-4 and TRBJ2-7; D is possibly TRBD1 (5 bases). The source material was blood. The CDR3 region has the DNA TGTGCCAGCAGGGACGGACACTACGAGCAGTACTTC. This translates into CASRDGHYEQYF.